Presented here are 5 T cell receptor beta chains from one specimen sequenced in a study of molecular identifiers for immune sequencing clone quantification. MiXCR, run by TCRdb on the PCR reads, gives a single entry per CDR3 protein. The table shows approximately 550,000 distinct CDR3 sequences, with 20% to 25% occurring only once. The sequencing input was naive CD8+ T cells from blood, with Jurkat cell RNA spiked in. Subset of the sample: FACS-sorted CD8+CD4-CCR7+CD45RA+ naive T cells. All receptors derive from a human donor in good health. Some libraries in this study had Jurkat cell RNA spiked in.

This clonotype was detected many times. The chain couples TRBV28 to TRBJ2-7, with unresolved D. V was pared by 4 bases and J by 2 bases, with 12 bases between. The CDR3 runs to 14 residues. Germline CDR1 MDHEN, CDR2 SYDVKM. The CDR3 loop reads CASSSRLDTYEQYF. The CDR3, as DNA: TGTGCCAGCAGTTCCCGACTGGATACCTACGAGCAGTACTTC.

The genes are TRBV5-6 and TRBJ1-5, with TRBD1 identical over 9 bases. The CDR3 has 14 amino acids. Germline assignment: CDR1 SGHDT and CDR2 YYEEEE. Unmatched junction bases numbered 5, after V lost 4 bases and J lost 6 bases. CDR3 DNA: TGTGCCAGCAGCATACAGGGGGCGGGTCAGCCCCAGCATTTT. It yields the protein CASSIQGAGQPQHF.

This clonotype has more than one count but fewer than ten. CDR3 sequence reads: CASSEIAGYEQYF. CDR3 bases: TGTGCCAGCAGCGAGATCGCCGGCTACGAGCAGTACTTC. The chain links TRBV7-3 to TRBJ2-7; no reliable D call. This CDR3 spans 13 amino acids. Germline V gene data show CDR1 as SGHTA and CDR2 as FQGTGA. Trimming removed 5 bases from V and 3 bases from J, with 11 bases in between.

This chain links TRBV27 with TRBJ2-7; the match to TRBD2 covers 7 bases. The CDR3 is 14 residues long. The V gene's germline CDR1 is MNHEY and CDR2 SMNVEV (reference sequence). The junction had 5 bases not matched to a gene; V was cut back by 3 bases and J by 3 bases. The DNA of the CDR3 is TGTGCCAGCAGTTTGGGAGGGGTTTTCTACGAGCAGTACTTC. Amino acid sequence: CASSLGGVFYEQYF.

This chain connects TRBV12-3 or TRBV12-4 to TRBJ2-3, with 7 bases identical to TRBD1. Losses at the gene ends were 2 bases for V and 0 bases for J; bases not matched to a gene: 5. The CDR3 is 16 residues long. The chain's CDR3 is CASSLSVTGSTDTQYF. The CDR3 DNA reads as TGTGCCAGCAGTTTATCTGTGACAGGGAGCACAGATACGCAGTATTTT.